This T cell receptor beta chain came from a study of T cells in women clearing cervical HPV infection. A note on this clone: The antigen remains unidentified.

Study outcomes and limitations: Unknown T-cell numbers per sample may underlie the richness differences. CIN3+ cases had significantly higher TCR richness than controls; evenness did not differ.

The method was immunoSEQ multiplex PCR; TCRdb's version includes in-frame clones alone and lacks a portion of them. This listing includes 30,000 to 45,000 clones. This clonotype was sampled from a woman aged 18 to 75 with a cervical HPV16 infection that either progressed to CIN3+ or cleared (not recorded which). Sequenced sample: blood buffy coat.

The sequenced CDR3 bases are TGCAGTGCTGGACTAGAAGAGACC. The encoded protein is CSAGLEET. In full, the CDR3 is CSAGLEETQYF. This rearrangement joins TRBV20-1 to TRBJ2-5, with 7 bases fitting TRBD2. The read halts 3 residues ahead of the CDR3 end, with the missing end drawn from the germline J gene. This CDR3 contains 11 residues. The ends lost 5 bases at V and 3 bases at J; junction bases unmatched: 0. Germline V lookup: CDR1 DFQATT, CDR2 SNEGSKA (reference sequence).